These 16 T cell receptor beta chains share one sample of origin, sequenced in a study of radiotherapy plus CTLA-4 blockade in lung cancer (dated by TCRdb to the late 2010s). The library was obtained by the immunoSEQ multiplex PCR assay. TCRdb took this table from immuneACCESS and kept in-frame rearrangements with V and J called. Such tables lack part of the clones; where checked against another copy, unresolved V genes explain under half of the gap, and the rest is unexplained. For this sample there are tens of thousands of clones; roughly 80% appear just once. The ten largest clones capture roughly 7.2% of the sample. The sample here was peripheral blood, taken from a patient treated with radiotherapy plus ipilimumab. These receptors originate from a human donor with non-small cell lung cancer who had stable disease on radiotherapy plus ipilimumab.

The V call is TRBV9, the J call TRBJ1-1; D is ambiguous. The germline CDR1 and CDR2 sequences are SGDLS and YYNGEE. CDR3 length: 13 amino acids. Between the trimmed V and J ends, which lost 2 bases and 5 bases, there was a span of 10 bases. CDR3 residues: CASSVKGGTEAFF. CDR3 in DNA: TGTGCCAGCAGCGTTAAGGGAGGGACTGAAGCTTTCTTT.

CDR3 protein: CASSFYARNQPQHF. As DNA, the CDR3 is TGTGCCAGCAGTTTTTACGCGCGGAATCAGCCCCAGCATTTT. V is TRBV13 and J is TRBJ1-5, with unresolved D. The CDR3 runs to 14 residues. CDR1 is PRHDT, CDR2 FYEKMQ, per germline (reference sequence). The V gene lost 6 bases and the J gene lost 4 bases, with 13 bases spanning the gap.

This clone was counted a single time. V gene TRBV15 combines with J gene TRBJ2-4; 10 nucleotides match TRBD2. V lost 8 bases to trimming and J lost 1 base; unmatched junction nucleotides: 8. Germline CDR1 is LNHNV and CDR2 is YYDKDF (reference sequence). The CDR3 covers 16 residues. CDR3 protein: CATGPSGGAAKNIQYF. The CDR3 coding sequence is TGTGCCACCGGGCCCAGCGGGGGGGCGGCCAAAAACATTCAGTACTTC.

This chain links TRBV18 with TRBJ1-2, with TRBD1 matching 9 bases. Germline lookup yields CDR1 KGHSH and CDR2 LQKENI. V shed 0 bases and J 5 bases; nucleotides not matched to a gene: 10. This CDR3 spans 17 amino acids. Here the CDR3 reads CASSPPSPVGQGYGYTF. CDR3 nucleotide sequence: TGTGCCAGCTCACCACCTTCCCCGGTCGGACAGGGGTATGGCTACACCTTC.

The chain recombines TRBV5-5 with TRBJ1-2, with D unresolved. Germline values: CDR1 SGHKS, CDR2 YYEKEE (reference sequence). The CDR3 loop spans 14 amino acids. V was pared by 0 bases and J by 0 bases, with 6 bases between. The CDR3: CASSLEPANYGYTF. The CDR3 region has the DNA TGTGCCAGCAGCTTGGAACCGGCTAACTATGGCTACACCTTC.

The rearrangement joins TRBV5-6 to TRBJ2-7; 7 nucleotides agree with TRBD2. From germline, CDR1 is SGHDT and CDR2 YYEEEE. The CDR3 runs to 12 residues. J was trimmed by 3 bases and V by 6 bases; bases with no gene match: 3. DNA for the CDR3: TGTGCCAGCAATAGGGAGGGCTACGAGCAGTACGTC. This translates into CASNREGYEQYV.

V and J are TRBV7-2 and TRBJ2-7; D possibly matches TRBD1 or TRBD2 (5 bases each). V lost 2 bases and J lost 6, with 11 bases in between. Looked up from germline, CDR1 is SGHTA and CDR2 is FQGNSA. This CDR3 is built from 13 residues. CDR3 sequence (DNA): TGTGCCAGCAGCTTATTTCCAGGGAGCGAGCAGTACTTC. It encodes CASSLFPGSEQYF. Drawing the rest from reference TRBV7-2 and TRBJ2-7, the complete variable domain is GAGVSQSPSNKVTEKGKDVELRCDPISGHTALYWYRQSLGQGLEFLIYFQGNSAPDKSGLPSDRFSAERTGGSVSTLTIQRTQQEDSAVYLCASSLFPGSEQYFGPGTRLTVT.

CDR3 DNA: TGTGCCATCAGGAACCCATCACAGGTGTACGAGCAGTACTTC. Its translation: CAIRNPSQVYEQYF. V and J are TRBV10-3 and TRBJ2-7, with D possibly matching TRBD1 (5 bases). With 6 bases removed from V and 4 bases from J, the gap between germline ends came to 16 bases. Germline CDR1 reads ENHRY; CDR2 reads SYGVKD. The CDR3 totals 14 residues.

The chain employs TRBV25-1 and TRBJ1-2; D is unclear. The V gene lost 3 bases and the J gene lost 8 bases, with 13 bases spanning the gap. Germline V gene lookup returns CDR1 MGHDK and CDR2 SYGVNS. The CDR3 loop spans 13 amino acids. The CDR3 DNA sequence: TGTGCCAGCAGTGATGCGGGGTTGCGGGGCTACACCTTC. Translating it yields CASSDAGLRGYTF.

This chain links TRBV5-5 with TRBJ1-2; D gene uncertain. Trimming cost V 4 bases and J 4 bases, with 14 bases left between them. CDR1 is SGHKS and CDR2 is YYEKEE in the germline V gene (reference sequence). The CDR3 consists of 14 residues. The CDR3: CASSPDGPLYGYTF. The CDR3 region has the DNA TGTGCCAGCAGCCCAGACGGGCCCCTCTATGGCTACACCTTC.

The chain couples TRBV19 to TRBJ1-5; no firm D call. There are 16 residues in the CDR3. V lost 5 bases to trimming and J lost 2 bases, with 16 bases between them. The V gene's germline CDR1 is LNHDA and CDR2 SQIVND (reference sequence). The CDR3 coding sequence is TGTGCCAGTAGTCTACACCTCAGCCTGCGCAATCAGCCCCAGCATTTT. This gives the protein CASSLHLSLRNQPQHF.

The V gene is TRBV9, the J gene TRBJ2-3; possibly TRBD1 or TRBD2 for D (5 bases each). Trimming removed 4 bases at V and 1 base at J, with 13 bases between. The CDR3 spans 15 residues. Germline V gene lookup returns CDR1 SGDLS and CDR2 YYNGEE. DNA of the CDR3: TGTGCCAGCAGCTTACAGGTGGGGGGCACAGATACGCAGTATTTT. Its translation: CASSLQVGGTDTQYF. The whole variable domain, remainder taken from reference TRBV9 and TRBJ2-3, is DSGVTQTPKHLITATGQRVTLRCSPRSGDLSVYWYQQSLDQGLQFLIQYYNGEERAKGNILERFSAQQFPDLHSELNLSSLELGDSALYFCASSLQVGGTDTQYFGPGTRLTVL.

Of note for this clone: One junction end disagrees with the germline gene, perhaps due to a read error. This CDR3 is also generated by other DNA sequences in the sample. The rearrangement links TRBV7-8 to TRBJ1-4, with D possibly TRBD1 on 5 matching bases. The CDR3 is made up of 14 amino acids. In germline, CDR1 is SGHVS, CDR2 FQNEAQ. CDR3 nucleotides: TGCGCCAGCAGCCGGGACGGGGGTAATGAAAAACTGTTTTTT. It is translated as CASSRDGGNEKLFF.

This rearrangement joins TRBV9 to TRBJ1-4; D is unresolved. Germline V lookup: CDR1 SGDLS, CDR2 YYNGEE. With 0 bases removed from V and 6 bases from J, the gap between germline ends came to 9 bases. This CDR3 is 14 amino acids long. CDR3 sequence (DNA): TGTGCCAGCAGCGTAGTGGGCCAGCATGAAAAACTGTTTTTT. Translated, it gives CASSVVGQHEKLFF.

The chain recombines TRBV27 with TRBJ2-2; D is perhaps TRBD1 (5 bases). This CDR3 has 15 amino acids. V was trimmed by 3 bases and J by 1 base, leaving 9 bases between them. Germline V gene data show CDR1 as MNHEY and CDR2 as SMNVEV (reference sequence). This CDR3 is CASSFGQGNTGELFF. CDR3 nucleotides: TGTGCCAGCAGTTTCGGGCAGGGGAACACCGGGGAGCTGTTTTTT.

This chain joins TRBV7-2 and TRBJ2-2, with D possibly being TRBD2 (5 bases). Germline CDR1 is SGHTA and CDR2 is FQGNSA. V lost 6 bases to trimming and J lost 6 bases, with 17 bases between them. The CDR3 contains 15 residues. As DNA, the CDR3 is TGTGCCAGCAGATCCGGTGCACTAGTGGCCGGGGAGCTGTTTTTT. This gives the protein CASRSGALVAGELFF.